The source of this T cell receptor beta chain is a study of technical replicates of blood from several donors. Germline CDR1 reads MNHNS; CDR2 reads SASEGT. J gave up 5 bases and V 2 bases, and 1 base lay outside the gene matches. CDR3 length equals 14 residues. Here immunoSEQ multiplex PCR was the method, and the copy in TCRdb shows in-frame clones only, minus some. The table lists approximately 80,000 clones, 95% to 98% of them singletons. This TCR was sampled from a human donor in good health. This rearrangement joins TRBV6-1 to TRBJ2-7; TRBD2 matches at 12 bases. The source material was T cells isolated from PBMCs. CDR3 in amino acids: CASSELAGGDEQYF. CDR3 nucleotide sequence: TGTGCCAGCAGTGAACTAGCGGGAGGGGACGAGCAGTACTTC.